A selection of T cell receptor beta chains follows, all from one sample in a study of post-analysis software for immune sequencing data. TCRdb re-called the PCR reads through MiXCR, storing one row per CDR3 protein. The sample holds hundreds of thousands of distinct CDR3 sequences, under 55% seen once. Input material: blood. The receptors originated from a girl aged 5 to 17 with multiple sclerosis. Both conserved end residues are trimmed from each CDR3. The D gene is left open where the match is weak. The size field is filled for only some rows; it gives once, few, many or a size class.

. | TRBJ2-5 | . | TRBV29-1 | SVRGPTTQETQY
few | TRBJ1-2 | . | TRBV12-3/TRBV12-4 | ASRQPGQRSYGYT
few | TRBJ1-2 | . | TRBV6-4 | ASSDLAGDNYGYT
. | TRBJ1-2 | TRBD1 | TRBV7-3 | ASSLRAGGTYGYT
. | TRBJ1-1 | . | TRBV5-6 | ASSRGRSPRLNTEAF
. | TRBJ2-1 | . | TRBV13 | ASSLGNSDTQF
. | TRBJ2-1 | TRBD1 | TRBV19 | ASSGTGNWAPYNEQF
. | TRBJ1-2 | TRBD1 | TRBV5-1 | ASSGGQVGYGYT
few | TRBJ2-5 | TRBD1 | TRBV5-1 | ATGQGGETQY
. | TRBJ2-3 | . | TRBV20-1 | SARLESTQY
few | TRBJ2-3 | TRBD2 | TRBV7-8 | ASRHSSGRTDTQY
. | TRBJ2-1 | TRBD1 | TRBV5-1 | ASSFPRDRGGAGEPPSYNEQF
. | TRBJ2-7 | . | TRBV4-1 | ASSQDRSSGYEQY
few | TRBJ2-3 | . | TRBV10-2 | ASSESDRPSGSTDTQY
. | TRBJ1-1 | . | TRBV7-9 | ASGSDPGGAF
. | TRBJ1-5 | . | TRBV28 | ASSFGQLNQPQH
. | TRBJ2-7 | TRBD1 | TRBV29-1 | SVADRIAYEQY
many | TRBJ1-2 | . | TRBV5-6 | ASSPPDGYGYT
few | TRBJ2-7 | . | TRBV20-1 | SARDTGANEQY
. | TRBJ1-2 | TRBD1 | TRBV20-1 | SAPGQGRNYGYT
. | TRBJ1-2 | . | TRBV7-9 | ASSPKQGNGYT
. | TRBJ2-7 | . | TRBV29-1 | SALRGDYERY
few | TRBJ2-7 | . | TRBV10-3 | AIGDMVAEYEQY
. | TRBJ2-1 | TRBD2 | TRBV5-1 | ASSSTRVGAGGNEQF
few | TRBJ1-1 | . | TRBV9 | ASSVDLGVGAF
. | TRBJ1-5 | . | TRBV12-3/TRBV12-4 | ASSFRGLITGITQFHSNQPQH
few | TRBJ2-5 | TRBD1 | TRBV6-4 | ASTRQGAVQETQY
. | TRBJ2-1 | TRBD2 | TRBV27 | ASSRAGGRYNEQF
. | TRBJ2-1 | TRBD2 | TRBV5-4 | ASSLELAGSYNEQF
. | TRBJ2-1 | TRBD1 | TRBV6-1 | ASSGRTGLNEQF
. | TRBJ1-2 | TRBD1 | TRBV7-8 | ASSSPGQGDYGYT
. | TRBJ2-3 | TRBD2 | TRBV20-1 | SAETSGGLDTQY
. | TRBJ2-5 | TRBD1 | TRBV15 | ATSRGLRTGAGETQY
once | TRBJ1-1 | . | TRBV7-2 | ASSSFPKTEAF
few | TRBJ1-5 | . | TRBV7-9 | ASSVGGDNQPQH
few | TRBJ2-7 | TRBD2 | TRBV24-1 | ATSGTSGTSPHEQY
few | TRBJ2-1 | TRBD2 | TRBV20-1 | SARGKVGLAIDEQF
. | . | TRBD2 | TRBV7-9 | ASSQRSPGLAGGQYYEQY
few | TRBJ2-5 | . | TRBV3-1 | ASSQAFQETQY
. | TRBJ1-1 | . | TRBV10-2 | ASRATWTANTEAF
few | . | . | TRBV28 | ASRVGRVGGEQY
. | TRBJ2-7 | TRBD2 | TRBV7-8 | ASSFPGLADYEQY
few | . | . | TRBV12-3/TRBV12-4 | ATGRRGDHEQY
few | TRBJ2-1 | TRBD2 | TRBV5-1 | ASSLGVSGSEPEQF
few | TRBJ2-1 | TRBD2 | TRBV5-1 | ASSLGGPGLGGNEQF
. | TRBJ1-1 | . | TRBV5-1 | ASSPGGATEAF
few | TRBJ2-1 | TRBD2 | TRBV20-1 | SASRRLAGVPF
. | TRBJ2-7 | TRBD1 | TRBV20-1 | SARRPGQGAYEQY
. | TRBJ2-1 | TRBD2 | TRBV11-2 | ASSALAGPYNEQF
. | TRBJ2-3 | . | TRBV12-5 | ASGSGATGNTQY
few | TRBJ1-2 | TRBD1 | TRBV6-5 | ASSDLSGTGHGYT
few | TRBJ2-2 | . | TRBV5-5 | ASSSPSGANTGELF
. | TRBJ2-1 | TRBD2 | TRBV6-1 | ASRDSGLADSYNEQF
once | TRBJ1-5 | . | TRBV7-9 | ASSWGQGYSNQPQH
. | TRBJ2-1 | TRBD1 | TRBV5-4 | ASSVGTGKTLIYNEQF
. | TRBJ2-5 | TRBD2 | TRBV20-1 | SARLAGRGETQY
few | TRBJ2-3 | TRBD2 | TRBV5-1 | ASSKGTRSSTDTQY
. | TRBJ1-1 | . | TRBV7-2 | ASAQGTEAF